The 21 T cell receptor beta chains below were found in one sample sequenced in a study of cytomegalovirus exposure and HLA in healthy donors. 13 Jbeta primers and 60 Vbeta primers were used for the PCR. TCRdb's copy holds only in-frame clones and misses some; the assay was immunoSEQ multiplex PCR. The table includes under 150,000 clones, 83% detected once. The specimen was PBMCs. The source is a girl aged 2 to 9 in good health and CMV-seronegative.

This clone has just one count. The chain joins TRBV25-1 to TRBJ1-2; D might be TRBD1 (6 bases). CDR1 is MGHDK, CDR2 SYGVNS, per germline. V dropped 3 bases and J dropped 6 bases, with 11 bases sitting between them. This CDR3 comprises 13 residues. CDR3 coding DNA: TGTGCCAGCAGTGAGGGGGGGGGCGATGGCTACACCTTC. Its protein is CASSEGGGDGYTF.

The J gene is TRBJ2-1, the V gene TRBV14, with D possibly being TRBD2 (6 bases). There are 15 residues in the CDR3. Trimming removed 6 bases from V and 0 bases from J, with 12 bases in between. Germline V CDR1 and CDR2: SGHDN, FVKESK. This CDR3 reads CASRTGGSSYNEQFF. CDR3 coding DNA: TGTGCCAGCAGGACCGGAGGGAGCTCCTACAATGAGCAGTTCTTC.

V gene TRBV6-1 combines with J gene TRBJ1-5, with TRBD1 matching over 7 bases. J was trimmed by 0 bases and V by 3 bases; bases with no gene match: 8. The CDR3 runs to 17 residues. Germline V CDR1 and CDR2: MNHNS, SASEGT. The CDR3 loop is CASSEWRGGDSNQPQHF. The CDR3 DNA follows: TGTGCCAGCAGTGAGTGGAGAGGGGGCGATAGCAATCAGCCCCAGCATTTT.

The chain combines TRBV9 with TRBJ2-5; 9 positions agree with TRBD2. Germline values: CDR1 SGDLS, CDR2 YYNGEE. J gave up 5 bases and V 0 bases, and 8 bases lay outside the gene matches. The CDR3 spans 16 residues. As DNA, the CDR3 is TGTGCCAGCAGCGTAGTTGCGGGAGGGCCGGGGGAGACCCAGTACTTC. The encoded protein is CASSVVAGGPGETQYF.

This clone showed up just once. The rearrangement joins TRBV2 to TRBJ1-1; TRBD1 aligns across 12 bases. V lost 7 bases and J lost 8; bases outside the gene matches: 5. Germline V gene sequence: CDR1 SNHLY, CDR2 FYNNEI. The CDR3 extends over 13 amino acids. The CDR3 loop is CASTSGTGGEAFF. CDR3 DNA sequence: TGTGCCAGCACCTCCGGGACAGGGGGCGAAGCTTTCTTT.

This clone was counted once. This rearrangement joins TRBV5-1 to TRBJ2-1, with D tentatively TRBD1 (6 bases). V dropped 0 bases and J dropped 8 bases, with 12 bases sitting between them. Germline lookup yields CDR1 SGHRS and CDR2 YFSETQ. This CDR3 comprises 14 residues. For the CDR3, the DNA is TGCGCCAGCAGCTTGGGAACAGGGCTCTATGAGCAGTTCTTC. Its translation: CASSLGTGLYEQFF.

This sequence joins TRBV4-3 and TRBJ2-1; 7 bases line up with TRBD1. V lost 0 bases, J lost 0 bases, and 2 bases stayed unmatched. The CDR3 totals 16 residues. The germline V gene encodes CDR1 LGHNA and CDR2 YSLEER. CDR3 sequence (DNA): TGCGCCAGCAGCCAAGACGGGACAGTCTCCTACAATGAGCAGTTCTTC. The encoded protein is CASSQDGTVSYNEQFF.

This rearrangement joins TRBV10-3 to TRBJ2-5; 9 nucleotides agree with TRBD1. This CDR3 spans 16 amino acids. Germline V gene lookup returns CDR1 ENHRY and CDR2 SYGVKD. Trimming at V came to 4 bases and at J to 5 bases, leaving 11 bases not matched to a gene. CDR3 loop: CAISGERDRAPETQYF. As DNA, the CDR3 is TGTGCCATCAGTGGGGAACGGGACAGGGCTCCGGAGACCCAGTACTTC.

This sequence joins TRBV4-3 and TRBJ1-3; D not certain. Per the germline V gene, CDR1 is LGHNA and CDR2 is YSLEER. The CDR3 has 16 amino acids. The germline V and J ends were trimmed by 0 bases and 0 bases, with 9 bases remaining between them. CDR3 region: CASSQESGFSGNTIYF. The DNA for the CDR3 is TGCGCCAGCAGCCAAGAGTCCGGGTTCTCTGGAAACACCATATATTTT.

V gene TRBV19 combines with J gene TRBJ1-2; perhaps TRBD1 as D (6 bases). Germline V lookup: CDR1 LNHDA, CDR2 SQIVND (reference sequence). Trimming left V 7 bases short and J 6 bases short, with 27 bases between. The CDR3 has 17 residues. The CDR3 nucleotides are TGTGCCAGTACCCCCCTTGATCGGACAGTACCCCGTGATGGCTACACCTTC. It codes for CASTPLDRTVPRDGYTF.

The V call is TRBV1, the J call TRBJ2-5; TRBD1 was called by the table and not checked on the DNA. TRBV1 is termed a pseudogene. CDR3 size: 17 residues. CDR3 amino acids: CTSSPQSEGALEETQYF. In DNA form, the CDR3 reads TGCACCAGCAGCCCCCAATCGGAGGGGGCTTTGGAAGAGACCCAGTACTTC.

This clone was seen a handful of times. This chain uses TRBV29-1 with TRBJ1-5; tentative D call: TRBD1 (6 bases). The V gene lost 7 bases and the J gene lost 3 bases, with 13 bases spanning the gap. The germline CDR1 and CDR2 sequences are SQVTM and ANQGSEA. The CDR3 sequence is 13 residues long. CDR3 sequence (DNA): TGCAGCGCGACGACAGGCTACAATCAGCCCCAGCATTTT. Amino acid sequence: CSATTGYNQPQHF.

The V call is TRBV11-2, the J call TRBJ2-3; 14 positions agree with TRBD2. The CDR3 extends over 15 amino acids. Trimming cost V 3 bases and J 5 bases; bases outside gene matches: 1. Germline values: CDR1 SGHAT, CDR2 FQNNGV. CDR3 nucleotides: TGTGCCAGCAGCTTCGGACTAGCGGGGGGAGATACGCAGTATTTT. This encodes CASSFGLAGGDTQYF.

This sequence joins TRBV4-1 and TRBJ1-3; D is perhaps TRBD1 (5 bases). V was clipped by 1 base and J by 0 bases, with 13 bases between them. Germline values: CDR1 MGHRA, CDR2 YSYEKL. The CDR3 is 17 amino acids. The CDR3 loop is CASSQVSGQTSGNTIYF. Written as DNA, the CDR3 is TGCGCCAGCAGCCAAGTTAGCGGACAAACCTCTGGAAACACCATATATTTT.

V is TRBV7-9 and J is TRBJ2-3, with D tentatively TRBD2 (6 bases). The CDR3 is 15 residues long. Germline loops: CDR1 SEHNR, CDR2 FQNEAQ (reference sequence). Trimming cost V 7 bases and J 2 bases, with 16 bases left between them. The CDR3 sequence is CASNHRDSTTDTQYF. For the CDR3, the DNA is TGTGCCAGCAACCACCGGGACTCGACCACAGATACGCAGTATTTT.

The chain recombines TRBV19 with TRBJ1-1; 7 nucleotides align to TRBD1. The CDR3 spans 14 residues. The J segment lost 6 bases and the V segment lost 7 bases, leaving 11 bases of the junction unmatched. Germline CDR1 is LNHDA and CDR2 is SQIVND (reference sequence). CDR3 sequence reads: CASTRDSSYPEAFF. The CDR3 nucleotides are TGTGCCAGTACCAGGGACAGCAGCTATCCTGAAGCTTTCTTT.

The chain recombines TRBV12-5 with TRBJ1-1, with a weak D call TRBD1 (6 bases). The CDR3 length is 13 residues. Germline CDR1 is LGHNT and CDR2 is FRNRAP. V shed 3 bases and J shed 1 base, with 6 bases lying between them. The CDR3 nucleotides are TGTGCTAGTGGTTTACAGGGGAACACTGAAGCTTTCTTT. It translates to CASGLQGNTEAFF.

The chain is built from TRBV27 and TRBJ2-1; 13 bases match TRBD2. This CDR3 is 15 amino acids long. Trimming removed 4 bases from V and 12 bases from J; junction bases left unmatched: 9. Germline V CDR1 and CDR2: MNHEY, SMNVEV (reference sequence). The CDR3 loop is CASSYRALAGGGQFF. DNA of the CDR3: TGTGCCAGCAGTTACCGGGCACTAGCGGGAGGGGGGCAGTTCTTC.

This clone has a handful of counts. It differs at one base from a far larger clone, so likely a read error. This specimen includes other DNA sequences encoding the same CDR3. This rearrangement joins TRBV25-1 to TRBJ2-1, with 11 bases that match TRBD2. Trimming removed 2 bases from V and 5 bases from J; junction bases left unmatched: 8. The CDR3 has 17 residues. Germline V gene data show CDR1 as MGHDK and CDR2 as SYGVNS. The CDR3 coding sequence is TGTGCCAGCAGTGAACCGCTAGCGGGGGGCCAAGACAATGAGCAGTTCTTC. Protein sequence: CASSEPLAGGQDNEQFF.

The CDR3 DNA follows: TGTGCCAGCAGCGTAGAAATCCATCCGGGAGGGCTGGGACTTGAGCAGTTCTTC. Translation: CASSVEIHPGGLGLEQFF. J is TRBJ2-1 and V is TRBV9; 8 bases agree with TRBD2. The germline V gene encodes CDR1 SGDLS and CDR2 YYNGEE. Trimming at V came to 0 bases and at J to 9 bases, leaving 17 bases not matched to a gene. This CDR3 region has 18 residues.

This clone has only one observation. The chain recombines TRBV6-5 with TRBJ1-1, with unresolved D. Germline CDR1 is MNHEY and CDR2 is SVGAGI. The CDR3 covers 14 residues. V lost 4 bases to trimming and J lost 8 bases, with 17 bases between them. The CDR3 bases are TGTGCCAGCAGTTTTGACCAGTTTCGAGCGGAAGCTTTCTTT. Amino acid sequence: CASSFDQFRAEAFF.